Presented here are 5 T cell receptor beta chains from one specimen sequenced in a study of cytomegalovirus exposure and HLA in healthy donors. Use of 60 Vbeta and 13 Jbeta primers characterized the PCR. Profiling relied on immunoSEQ multiplex PCR, and the TCRdb table lists in-frame clones only, not all of them. The sample has over 150,000 clones, approximately 72% seen once; the top ten hold about 1.3%. The specimen sequenced was PBMCs. Every receptor here comes from a man aged 45-60 years in good health and CMV-seronegative.

The chain uses TRBV5-4 and TRBJ2-7, with D tentatively TRBD1 (6 bases). Germline loops: CDR1 SGHNT, CDR2 YYREEE (reference sequence). V was trimmed by 4 bases and J by 1 base, leaving 12 bases between them. CDR3 length equals 14 residues. The CDR3 is CASSHRTGSYEQYF. CDR3 nucleotide sequence: TGTGCCAGCAGCCATAGAACAGGGTCCTACGAGCAGTACTTC.

This chain joins TRBV7-9 and TRBJ2-7, with TRBD1 as a possible D gene (6 bases). The CDR3 extends over 14 amino acids. CDR1 and CDR2 (germline): SEHNR, FQNEAQ (reference sequence). The germline V and J ends were trimmed by 3 bases and 5 bases, with 14 bases remaining between them. The CDR3 region is CASSFRQDVNEQYF. The CDR3 DNA reads as TGTGCCAGCAGCTTCAGACAGGACGTTAACGAGCAGTACTTC. Full variable domain (missing parts from reference TRBV7-9 and TRBJ2-7): DTGVSQNPRHKITKRGQNVTFRCDPISEHNRLYWYRQTLGQGPEFLTYFQNEAQLEKSRLLSDRFSAERPKGSFSTLEIQRTEQGDSAMYLCASSFRQDVNEQYFGPGTRLTVT.

The table lists this clone with a few counts. The rearrangement joins TRBV28 to TRBJ1-2; 8 positions match TRBD1. This CDR3 is 14 amino acids long. Unmatched junction bases numbered 7, after V lost 6 bases and J lost 4 bases. CDR1 is MDHEN and CDR2 is SYDVKM in the germline V gene. The CDR3 DNA follows: TGTGCCAGCAGCTCTCCCCAGGGGGCCTATGGCTACACCTTC. Encoded protein: CASSSPQGAYGYTF.

The rearrangement links TRBV28 to TRBJ2-7; a possible D gene is TRBD1 (6 bases). The CDR3 totals 15 residues. Trimming cost V 3 bases and J 1 base, with 13 bases left between them. CDR1 MDHEN and CDR2 SYDVKM come from the germline V gene. The CDR3 bases are TGTGCCAGCAGTTTTCGAACGGACAGATCCTACGAGCAGTACTTC. It encodes CASSFRTDRSYEQYF.

The count of this clone is one. The V call is TRBV6-6, the J call TRBJ1-5; tentatively, D is TRBD1 (5 bases). This CDR3 is 15 amino acids long. CDR1 is MNHNY and CDR2 is SVGAGI in the germline V gene (reference sequence). V gave up 7 bases and J gave up 2 bases, with 15 bases separating them. CDR3 DNA: TGTGCCAGCACCCTCGGACAACAGGGCAATCAGCCCCAGCATTTT. Translation: CASTLGQQGNQPQHF.